The source of this T cell receptor beta chain is a study of T cell responses to AZD1222 COVID-19 vaccine. The study's findings and limits: The donor cohort was predominantly white British with a female majority, and clonal diversity may have been underestimated. The CD4 TCRs associated with vaccination extended across spike and predominated at 160-218 and 743-854. Following two doses of AZD1222, Spike-specific TCR breadth and depth rose.

Comment on this clone: No antigen is known for it.

Sequencing used immunoSEQ multiplex PCR; TCRdb keeps in-frame clones, though not all of them. The sample carries over 120,000 clones, about 92% recorded once. CDR3 length: 15 amino acids. The germline gives CDR1 MGHRA, CDR2 YSYEKL. The V and J ends lost 1 base and 0 bases respectively, with 7 bases between them. This TCR was sampled from an adult in good health. The specimen comprised peripheral blood, sampled on day 0 of AZD1222 vaccination. This chain connects TRBV4-1 to TRBJ1-5, with D uncertain. The CDR3 nucleotides read TGCGCCAGCAGCCAAGGCCACTTTAGCAATCAGCCCCAGCATTTT. Translating gives CASSQGHFSNQPQHF.